The rows below give T cell receptor beta chains drawn from one sample of a study of cytomegalovirus exposure and HLA in healthy donors. Data came from immunoSEQ multiplex PCR; TCRdb stores just in-frame clones and leaves some out. The sample carries some 150,000 clones, around 80% recorded once. Source material: PBMCs. All receptors come from a man between 25 and 39 years old in good health and CMV-seronegative. Each CDR3 is given with its conserved first and last residue. The D gene is left open where the match is weak. For some rows the clone size is stated as once, few or many, or as a class when expanded; others skip it.

D gene,J gene,clone size,V gene,CDR3 DNA,CDR3 protein
NA,TRBJ1-2,NA,TRBV2,TGTGCCAGCAGTGAAGGGCGGGTGGAAGGCTACACCTTC,CASSEGRVEGYTF
TRBD2,TRBJ2-2,once,TRBV10-1,TGCGCCAGCAGTGTGCAGGGACTAGCGGGGGATACCGCGAACACCGGGGAGCTGTTTTTT,CASSVQGLAGDTANTGELFF
TRBD1,TRBJ1-5,NA,TRBV5-1,TGCGCCAGCAGCTCGGGACAGGTAGTGGATAGCAATCAGCCCCAGCATTTT,CASSSGQVVDSNQPQHF
NA,TRBJ1-5,NA,TRBV21-1,TGTGCCAGCAGCCCCCGTGGGACAGCGAAAACTACCCTCAATCAGCCCCAGCATTTT,CASSPRGTAKTTLNQPQHF
NA,TRBJ2-7,NA,TRBV4-1,TGCGCCAGCAGCCAGAGGACAGATTCCTACGAGCAGTACTTC,CASSQRTDSYEQYF
NA,TRBJ2-5,NA,TRBV5-1,TGCGCCAGCAGCTTGCCCCAAACAGGGTACCAAGAGACCCAGTACTTC,CASSLPQTGYQETQYF
NA,TRBJ2-7,NA,TRBV7-6,TGTGCCAGCAGCGCTCGGCAGGGGCGAGACGAGCAGTACTTC,CASSARQGRDEQYF
TRBD1,TRBJ1-4,NA,TRBV7-9,TGTGCCAGCAGGGGACAGATGAATGAAAAACTGTTTTTT,CASRGQMNEKLFF
NA,TRBJ2-7,few,TRBV28,TGTGCCAGCCAGATACAGGGTGCGCAGTACTTC,CASQIQGAQYF
TRBD1,TRBJ2-4,NA,TRBV2,TGTGCCAGCAACATCCTACAGGGGGTGGCCAAAAACATTCAGTACTTC,CASNILQGVAKNIQYF
TRBD1,TRBJ1-1,NA,TRBV5-1,TGCGCCAGCAGCTTGTATGACAGGGCTTTCACTGAAGCTTTCTTT,CASSLYDRAFTEAFF
TRBD1,TRBJ2-5,NA,TRBV6-5,TGTGCCAGCAGTTACACGACAGGGGGCGGAGAGACCCAGTACTTC,CASSYTTGGGETQYF
NA,TRBJ2-7,NA,TRBV4-1,TGCGCCAGCAGCCAAGGGCGGCAGGGTTCCTACGAGCAGTACTTC,CASSQGRQGSYEQYF
NA,TRBJ2-6,NA,TRBV7-2,TGTGCCAGCAGCTTAGAGGGAGGATCTGGGGCCAACGTCCTGACTTTC,CASSLEGGSGANVLTF
NA,TRBJ2-7,NA,TRBV6-5,TGTGCCAGCAGACGCCCGGGACACGGAACCTACGAGCAGTACTTC,CASRRPGHGTYEQYF
NA,TRBJ1-5,NA,TRBV7-2,TGTGCCAGCATCCACGCGGACAGCACTAATCAGCCCCAGCATTTT,CASIHADSTNQPQHF
NA,TRBJ1-1,once,TRBV9,TGTGCCAGCAGCGTAGAGAGGTGGACTGAAGCTTTCTTT,CASSVERWTEAFF
TRBD2,TRBJ2-3,NA,TRBV2,TGTGCCAAAGGGACTAGCGGGGGGCCTAGGGCAGATACGCAGTATTTT,CAKGTSGGPRADTQYF
NA,TRBJ1-5,once,TRBV7-9,TGTGCCAGCAGTGCCGGGGGTAACAATCAGCCCCAGCATTTT,CASSAGGNNQPQHF
TRBD1,TRBJ2-2,once,TRBV9,TGTGCCAGCAGCGCAGACTACGGGACAGGGTTTAACACCGGGGAGCTGTTTTTT,CASSADYGTGFNTGELFF
NA,TRBJ1-5,NA,TRBV30,TGTGCCTGGAGTGTACGGGGGGCTTTAGGCAATCAGCCCCAGAATTTT,CAWSVRGALGNQPQNF
TRBD1,TRBJ2-5,NA,TRBV28,TGTGCCAGCATCATGACAGGGGGAATCCCATATGAGACCCAGTACTTC,CASIMTGGIPYETQYF
NA,TRBJ2-7,NA,TRBV6-1,TGTGCCAGCTCCACGACTAAATACGAGCAGTACTTC,CASSTTKYEQYF
TRBD2,TRBJ2-7,NA,TRBV6-9,TGTGCCAGCAGTTCCTCGGGCGGGAGGGCCAAGGAGCAGTACTTC,CASSSSGGRAKEQYF
NA,TRBJ1-3,NA,TRBV29-1,TGCAGCGTTGAGACCCGGGGGAACTCTGGAAACACCATATATTTT,CSVETRGNSGNTIYF
NA,TRBJ1-5,NA,TRBV6-1,TGTGCCAGCAGGGAGGGATCGGGGCATAATCAGCCCCAGCATTTT,CASREGSGHNQPQHF
NA,TRBJ1-5,NA,TRBV5-8,TGTGCCAGCATGTACAGGGCCGGGGTCGGGCCCCAGCATTTT,CASMYRAGVGPQHF
TRBD1,TRBJ2-1,NA,TRBV28,TGTGCCAGCAGTACTCCGGGACAGGGGTCCTACAATGAGCAGTTCTTC,CASSTPGQGSYNEQFF
NA,TRBJ1-2,NA,TRBV5-4,TGTGCCAGCAGCCCCGCCGGGGACTATGGCTACACCTTC,CASSPAGDYGYTF
NA,TRBJ1-5,once,TRBV7-9,TGTGCCAGCAGCTTGGGGGCCATAGACGGCCAGCCCCAGCATTTT,CASSLGAIDGQPQHF
NA,TRBJ2-1,NA,TRBV6-5,TGTGCCAGCAGCCGGGACTCCAATGAGCAGTTCTTC,CASSRDSNEQFF
NA,TRBJ2-2,NA,TRBV7-9,TGTGCCAGCAGCCCCGGGGGCGGGGAGCTGTTTTTT,CASSPGGGELFF
NA,TRBJ2-2,NA,TRBV6-1,TGTGCCAGCAGTGAAGAGATGCTCAGGCCCAGAAGGCCCGGGGAGCTGTTTTTT,CASSEEMLRPRRPGELFF
NA,TRBJ2-1,NA,TRBV29-1,TGCAGCGTTGAAGGGGAGGAAGGCAGCAATCCTCGTTACAATGAGCAGTTCTTC,CSVEGEEGSNPRYNEQFF
TRBD2,TRBJ2-5,NA,TRBV6-5,TGTGCCAGCAGCCTACTAGCGGGGGATCAAAAGACCCAGTACTTC,CASSLLAGDQKTQYF
TRBD2,TRBJ2-2,NA,TRBV2,TGTGCCAGCAAGGGACTAGCAAACCCTACGAACACCGGGGAGCTGTTTTTT,CASKGLANPTNTGELFF
NA,TRBJ1-1,NA,TRBV15,TGTGCCACCAGCAGAGATTTACAGCAAAACACTGAAGCTTTCTTT,CATSRDLQQNTEAFF
TRBD1,TRBJ1-6,NA,TRBV19,TGTGCCAGTAGCATTGGAGCCGGGACAGCTAATTCACCCCTCCACTTT,CASSIGAGTANSPLHF
TRBD1,TRBJ2-2,once,TRBV28,TGTGCCAGCATCAGGGGGCGGGCCGGGGAGCTGTTTTTT,CASIRGRAGELFF
NA,TRBJ2-5,NA,TRBV29-1,TGCAGCGTTTGGACAAACGAAGAGACCCAGTACTTC,CSVWTNEETQYF
TRBD1,TRBJ2-2,NA,TRBV4-1,TGCGCCAGCAGCCAACGACAGGGCTGGAACACCGGGGAGCTGTTTTTT,CASSQRQGWNTGELFF
NA,TRBJ1-1,NA,TRBV6-5,TGTGCCAGCAGCTTTGGACAGAACACTGAAGCTTTCTTT,CASSFGQNTEAFF
NA,TRBJ2-7,NA,TRBV6-1,TGTGCCAGCAGTGGGTTAAGGGGTCATCCCTACGAGCAGTACTTC,CASSGLRGHPYEQYF
NA,TRBJ2-7,NA,TRBV18,TGTGCCAGCTCACCCTCCGGGAAAGGTACGGGCTCCTACGAGCAGTACTTC,CASSPSGKGTGSYEQYF
TRBD1,TRBJ1-4,NA,TRBV19,TGTGCCAGTAGTATCCCGGGACAGCCTCCGTCTAATGAAAAACTGTTTTTT,CASSIPGQPPSNEKLFF
NA,TRBJ2-7,NA,TRBV19,TGTGCCAGTAGTCCTTTCGTCTCGCGTAGCTCCTACGAGCAGTACTTC,CASSPFVSRSSYEQYF
NA,TRBJ1-5,NA,TRBV2,TGTGCCAGCAGTGAATTGAGTCAGCCCCAGCATTTT,CASSELSQPQHF
TRBD1,TRBJ2-7,NA,TRBV6-1,TGTGCCAGCAGCGGAATGTCAGGGGGCCACTACGAGCAGTACTTC,CASSGMSGGHYEQYF
TRBD1,TRBJ1-6,NA,TRBV28,TGTGCCAGCAGTCACGACAGGGGGAGCAGCTCCTATAATTCACCCCTCCACTTT,CASSHDRGSSSYNSPLHF
NA,TRBJ1-4,few,TRBV7-9,TGTGCCAGCAGCTTCGCCGGACCTCCAGGGGAAAAACTGTTTTTT,CASSFAGPPGEKLFF
NA,TRBJ1-5,NA,TRBV28,TGTGCCAGCAGTTCCGGGACTCCAAATCAGCCCCAGCATTTT,CASSSGTPNQPQHF
TRBD1,TRBJ1-2,NA,TRBV29-1,TGCAGCGTTGGGACAGGGGGTAACTATGGCTACACCTTC,CSVGTGGNYGYTF
NA,TRBJ1-1,few,TRBV6-5,TGTGCCAGCAGTGAATTTGTCGGGAACACTGAAGCTTTCTTT,CASSEFVGNTEAFF